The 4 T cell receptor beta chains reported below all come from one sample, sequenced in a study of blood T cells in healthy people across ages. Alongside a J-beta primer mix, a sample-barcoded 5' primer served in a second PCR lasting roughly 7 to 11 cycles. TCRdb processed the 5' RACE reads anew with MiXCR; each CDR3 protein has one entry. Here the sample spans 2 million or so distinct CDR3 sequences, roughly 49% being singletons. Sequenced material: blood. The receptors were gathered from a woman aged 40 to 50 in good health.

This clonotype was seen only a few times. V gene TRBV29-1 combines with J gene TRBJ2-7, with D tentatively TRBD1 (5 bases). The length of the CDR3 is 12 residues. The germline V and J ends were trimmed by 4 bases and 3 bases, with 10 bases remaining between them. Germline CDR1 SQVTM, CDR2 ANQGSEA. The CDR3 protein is CSVVTALYEQYF. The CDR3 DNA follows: TGCAGCGTTGTGACAGCGCTCTACGAGCAGTACTTC.

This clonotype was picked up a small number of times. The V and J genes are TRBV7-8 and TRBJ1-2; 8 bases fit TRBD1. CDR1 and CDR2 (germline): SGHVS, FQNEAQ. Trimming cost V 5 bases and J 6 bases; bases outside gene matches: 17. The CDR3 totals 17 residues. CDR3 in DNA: TGTGCCAGCAGCCCAAGGAGGATGACAGGGGCTACCCATGGCTACACCTTC. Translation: CASSPRRMTGATHGYTF. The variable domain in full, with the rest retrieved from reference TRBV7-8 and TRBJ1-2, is GAGVSQSPRYKVAKRGQDVALRCDPISGHVSLFWYQQALGQGPEFLTYFQNEAQLDKSGLPSDRFFAERPEGSVSTLKIQRTQQEDSAVYLCASSPRRMTGATHGYTFGSGTRLTVV.

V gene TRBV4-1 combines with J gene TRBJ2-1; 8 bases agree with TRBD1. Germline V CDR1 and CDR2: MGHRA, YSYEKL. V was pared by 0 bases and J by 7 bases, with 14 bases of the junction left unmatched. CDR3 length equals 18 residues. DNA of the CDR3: TGCGCCAGCAGCCAAGATCGTGGCAGGGGGCGCCAAGGGAATGAGCAGTTCTTC. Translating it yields CASSQDRGRGRQGNEQFF.

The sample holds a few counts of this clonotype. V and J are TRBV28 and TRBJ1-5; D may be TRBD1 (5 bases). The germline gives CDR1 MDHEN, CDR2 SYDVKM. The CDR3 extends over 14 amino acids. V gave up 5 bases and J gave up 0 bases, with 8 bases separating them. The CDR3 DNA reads TGTGCCAGCAGTGTGGGGGTTAGCAATCAGCCCCAGCATTTT. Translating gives CASSVGVSNQPQHF.